These T cell receptor beta chains were read from a single sample in a study of beta chain features in type 1 diabetes. Sequenced by immunoSEQ multiplex PCR; TCRdb stores in-frame clones only, minus some. Of 250,000 to 350,000 clones in the sample, approximately 10% were seen once. What was sequenced was naive CD4+ T cells from blood. These receptors all come from a woman aged 25 to 39 in good health. CDR3s include the opening cysteine and the closing phenylalanine or tryptophan. The D gene is left open where the match is weak. Clone size is not always given. Where it is, it says once, few, many or a class for expanded clones.

TRBV7-2	.	few	TRBJ2-6	CASSLAGGPGANVLTF	TGTGCCAGCAGCTTAGCGGGGGGGCCTGGGGCCAACGTCCTGACTTTC
TRBV28	.	few	TRBJ2-7	CASSLPGAHEQYF	TGTGCCAGCAGTTTACCGGGAGCCCACGAGCAGTACTTC
TRBV4-3	TRBD1	few	TRBJ2-7	CASSQLTGGFYEQYF	TGCGCCAGCAGCCAACTGACAGGGGGCTTCTACGAGCAGTACTTC
TRBV10-3	TRBD1	few	TRBJ1-1	CAISWDRDTEAFF	TGTGCCATCAGTTGGGACAGAGACACTGAAGCTTTCTTT
TRBV9	TRBD2	.	TRBJ2-1	CASSAGGLAGGPHNEQFF	TGTGCCAGCAGCGCCGGGGGACTAGCGGGAGGGCCCCACAATGAGCAGTTCTTC
TRBV7-9	.	.	TRBJ1-1	CASSLLYEAFF	TGTGCCAGCAGCTTACTTTATGAAGCTTTCTTT
TRBV6-5	TRBD1	.	TRBJ1-1	CASKGQGDLAFF	TGTGCCAGCAAGGGACAGGGGGACCTGGCTTTCTTT
TRBV7-9	TRBD2	.	TRBJ2-1	CASSLSLAGNEQFF	TGTGCCAGCAGCTTGTCTCTAGCGGGGAATGAGCAGTTCTTC
TRBV2	.	few	TRBJ1-5	CASSWEGGLQPQHF	TGTGCCAGCAGTTGGGAAGGAGGTCTCCAGCCCCAGCATTTT
TRBV7-9	.	few	TRBJ2-2	CASSPDVTYTTGELFF	TGTGCCAGCAGCCCGGATGTGACATACACAACCGGGGAGCTGTTTTTT
TRBV7-6	.	few	TRBJ2-3	CASSSTGDTQYF	TGTGCCAGCAGCTCGACAGGTGATACGCAGTATTTT
TRBV6-5	TRBD1	few	TRBJ1-2	CASSYSTGPSNYGYTF	TGTGCCAGCAGTTACTCGACAGGGCCTTCTAACTATGGCTACACCTTC
TRBV5-6	.	.	TRBJ2-1	CASSLGRGRYNEQFF	TGTGCCAGCAGCTTGGGCCGTGGCAGGTACAATGAGCAGTTCTTC
TRBV7-8	TRBD1	.	TRBJ2-7	CASSKTGGRDEQYF	TGTGCCAGCAGCAAGACAGGGGGTAGGGACGAGCAGTACTTC
TRBV2	TRBD1	few	TRBJ2-5	CASSEQGQGETQYF	TGTGCCAGCAGTGAACAGGGACAGGGAGAGACCCAGTACTTC
TRBV4-3	.	.	TRBJ2-7	CASSQDRGGTYEQYF	TGCGCCAGCAGCCAAGATCGCGGCGGAACCTACGAGCAGTACTTC
TRBV5-1	.	few	TRBJ2-2	CASSPRVTANTGELFF	TGCGCCAGCAGCCCCCGGGTCACCGCGAACACCGGGGAGCTGTTTTTT
TRBV6-6	.	.	TRBJ1-1	CASSSGDTEAFF	TGTGCCAGCAGTTCCGGAGACACTGAAGCTTTCTTT
TRBV6-5	TRBD1	few	TRBJ1-5	CASSRTGGWDQPQHF	TGTGCCAGCAGTCGGACAGGGGGCTGGGATCAGCCCCAGCATTTT
TRBV10-3	TRBD1	.	TRBJ2-5	CAIRQGEIQETQYF	TGTGCCATCAGACAGGGGGAGATCCAAGAGACCCAGTACTTC
TRBV29-1	TRBD1	.	TRBJ2-3	CSVDRTGRTDTQYF	TGCAGCGTTGACCGGACAGGGCGCACAGATACGCAGTATTTT
TRBV30	.	.	TRBJ2-4	CAWSLQGRRAKNIQYF	TGTGCCTGGAGTCTACAGGGGAGGAGGGCCAAAAACATTCAGTACTTC
TRBV18	TRBD2	.	TRBJ2-1	CASSPFNLAGPNEQFF	TGTGCCAGCTCACCATTCAACCTAGCGGGTCCCAATGAGCAGTTCTTC
TRBV9	TRBD1	few	TRBJ2-1	CASSVSGTGSYNEQFF	TGTGCCAGCAGCGTCTCCGGGACAGGCTCCTACAATGAGCAGTTCTTC
TRBV6-1	.	.	TRBJ1-1	CASSRLNTEAFF	TGTGCCAGCAGTCGGTTGAACACTGAAGCTTTCTTT
TRBV28	.	few	TRBJ2-7	CASSLRVPYEQYF	TGTGCCAGCAGTTTACGGGTACCGTACGAGCAGTACTTC
TRBV25-1	TRBD1	.	TRBJ1-4	CASTPTGQGAEKLFF	TGTGCCAGCACCCCGACAGGACAGGGGGCTGAAAAACTGTTTTTT